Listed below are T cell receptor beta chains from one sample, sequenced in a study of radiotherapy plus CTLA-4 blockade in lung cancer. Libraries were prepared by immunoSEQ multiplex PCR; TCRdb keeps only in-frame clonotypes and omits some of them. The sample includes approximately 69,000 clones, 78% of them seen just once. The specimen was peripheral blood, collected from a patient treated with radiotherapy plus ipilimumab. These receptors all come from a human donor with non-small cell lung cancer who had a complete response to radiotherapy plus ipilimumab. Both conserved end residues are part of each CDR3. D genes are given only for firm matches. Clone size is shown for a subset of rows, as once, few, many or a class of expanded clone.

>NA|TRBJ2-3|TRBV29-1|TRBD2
CSVVGAGGITDTQYF
TGCAGCGTTGTGGGAGCGGGAGGGATCACAGATACGCAGTATTTT
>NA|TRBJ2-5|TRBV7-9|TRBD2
CASSSAGGPRQETQYF
TGTGCCAGCAGCTCGGCGGGAGGACCCAGACAAGAGACCCAGTACTTC
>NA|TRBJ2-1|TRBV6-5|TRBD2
CASHATSGVVGEQFF
TGTGCCAGCCATGCGACTAGCGGGGTGGTCGGTGAGCAGTTCTTC
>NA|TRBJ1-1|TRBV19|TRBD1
CASSAKGQGYTEAFF
TGTGCCAGTAGTGCGAAAGGACAGGGGTACACTGAAGCTTTCTTT
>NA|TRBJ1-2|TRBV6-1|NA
CASSGRLRITGPTNYGYTF
TGTGCCAGCAGTGGTCGACTCCGCATCACGGGGCCGACTAACTATGGCTACACCTTC
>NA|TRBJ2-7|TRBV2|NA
CASSRRSYEQYF
TGTGCCAGCAGTCGGAGGTCCTACGAGCAGTACTTC
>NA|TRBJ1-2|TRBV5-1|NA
CASSLRVGYGYTF
TGCGCCAGCAGCTTGAGGGTCGGGTATGGCTACACCTTC
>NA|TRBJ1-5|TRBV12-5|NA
CASGLAGGNQPQHF
TGTGCTAGTGGTTTGGCGGGGGGTAATCAGCCCCAGCATTTT
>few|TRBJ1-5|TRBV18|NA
CASSPIADQPQHF
TGTGCCAGCTCACCTATCGCGGATCAGCCCCAGCATTTT
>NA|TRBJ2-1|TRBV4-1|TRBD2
CASSAHRGLADNSNEQFF
TGCGCCAGCAGCGCTCATAGGGGACTAGCGGATAATTCCAATGAGCAGTTCTTC
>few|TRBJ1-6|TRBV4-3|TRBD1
CASSHFPTGNSPLHF
TGCGCCAGCAGCCACTTCCCGACAGGGAATTCACCCCTCCACTTT
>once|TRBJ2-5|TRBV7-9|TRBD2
CASSSRQGLAGDQETQYF
TGTGCCAGCAGCTCAAGACAGGGGCTAGCGGGGGACCAAGAGACCCAGTACTTC
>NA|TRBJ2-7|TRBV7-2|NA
CASSLVGGGSYEQYF
TGTGCCAGCAGCTTAGTAGGTGGGGGCTCCTACGAGCAGTACTTC
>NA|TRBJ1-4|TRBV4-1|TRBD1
CASSKGDRTTNEKLFF
TGCGCCAGCAGCAAAGGGGACAGGACAACTAATGAAAAACTGTTTTTT
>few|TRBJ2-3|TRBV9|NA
CASSVDWRGPPYF
TGTGCCAGCAGCGTAGATTGGCGGGGGCCCCCGTATTTT
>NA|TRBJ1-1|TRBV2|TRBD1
CASRYRGRGTEAFF
TGTGCCAGCAGGTACAGGGGGCGCGGGACTGAAGCTTTCTTT
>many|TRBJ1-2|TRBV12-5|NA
CASGLGRGRGYTF
TGTGCTAGTGGTTTGGGCAGGGGACGTGGCTACACCTTC
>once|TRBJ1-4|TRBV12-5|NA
CASGLVGLWEINEKLFF
TGTGCTAGTGGTTTGGTAGGACTTTGGGAGATTAATGAAAAACTGTTTTTT
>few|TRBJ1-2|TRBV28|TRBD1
CASSSTGEEGYGYTF
TGTGCCAGCAGCTCCACAGGGGAGGAGGGCTATGGCTACACCTTC
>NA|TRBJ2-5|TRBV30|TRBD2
CAWSGGGGARETQYF
TGTGCCTGGAGTGGGGGCGGGGGGGCCCGAGAGACCCAGTACTTC
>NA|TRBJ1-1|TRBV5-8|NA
CASKVQGSNTEAFF
TGTGCCAGCAAGGTACAGGGTTCGAACACTGAAGCTTTCTTT
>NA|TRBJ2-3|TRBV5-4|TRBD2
CASGASGREDTQYF
TGTGCCAGCGGCGCTAGCGGGAGGGAAGATACGCAGTATTTT
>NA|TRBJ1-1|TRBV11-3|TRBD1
CASSYTGTGLNTEAFF
TGTGCCAGCAGTTACACCGGGACAGGATTAAACACTGAAGCTTTCTTT
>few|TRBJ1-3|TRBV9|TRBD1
CASSALGQVTGNTIYF
TGTGCCAGCAGCGCGCTTGGACAGGTCACTGGAAACACCATATATTTT
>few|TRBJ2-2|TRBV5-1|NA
CASSLGQGSTGELFF
TGCGCCAGCAGCCTCGGGCAGGGGTCGACCGGGGAGCTGTTTTTT
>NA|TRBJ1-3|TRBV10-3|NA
CAISAETGLLGNTIYF
TGTGCCATCAGTGCGGAGACAGGTCTTCTCGGAAACACCATATATTTT
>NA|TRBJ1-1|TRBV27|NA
CASSPVRDTNTEAFF
TGTGCCAGCAGTCCTGTTCGGGACACGAACACTGAAGCTTTCTTT
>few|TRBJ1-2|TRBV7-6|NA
CASSLGDLTADGYTF
TGTGCCAGCAGCTTAGGGGATTTGACAGCGGATGGCTACACCTTC
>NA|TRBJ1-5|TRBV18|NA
CASSPSEGQPQHF
TGTGCCAGCTCACCATCAGAGGGGCAGCCCCAGCATTTT
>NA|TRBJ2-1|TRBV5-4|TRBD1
CASSRQGAVNEQFF
TGTGCCAGCAGCCGACAGGGGGCGGTCAATGAGCAGTTCTTC
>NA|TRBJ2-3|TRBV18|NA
CASSPASTSTDTQYF
TGTGCCAGCTCACCCGCTAGCACTAGTACAGATACGCAGTATTTT